Listed below are T cell receptor delta chains from one sample, sequenced in a study of γδ T cells in repeated Plasmodium falciparum infection. TCRdb reanalysed the multiplex PCR reads with CATT. The sample has around 86,000 delta-chain clones; around 1.4% are singletons. Source material: gamma-delta T cells from blood. These receptors all come from a pool of human donors (malaria-infected and uninfected, not separated). Both conserved end residues are part of each CDR3. The order of the fields is J gene, V gene, CDR3 protein.

>TRDJ1|TRDV1
CALGEPLVADKLIF
>TRDJ1|TRDV1
CALGGSLGVTASLTPEADKLIF
>TRDJ1|TRDV2
CACDSMGFNLGKLIF
>TRDJ1|TRDV1
CALGELPARGGPGVGETDKLIF
>TRDJ2|TRDV1
CALGELFQVWGIRGDSTAQLFF
>TRDJ1|TRDV2
CACDLAGGYALFTDKLIF
>TRDJ1|TRDV2
CACDTLGEKYTDKLIF
>TRDJ1|TRDV1
CALGTYFPRVGRRPPPNHTDKLIF
>TRDJ2|TRDV1
CALGEDTMDALTAQLFF
>TRDJ1|TRDV2
CACDTGTSGESYTDKLIF
>TRDJ1|TRDV1
CALGEIWGTQPYTDKLIF
>TRDJ2|TRDV1
CALGERAPTLKGTAQLFF
>TRDJ1|TRDV1
CALGESRLRLLDTDKLIF
>TRDJ3|TRDV2
CACDRGALLGDTWDTRQMFF
>TRDJ1|TRDV1
CALGEPRFFPLLGYPRSTDKLIF
>TRDJ1|TRDV2
CACDRLGGSYTDKLIF
>TRDJ1|TRDV1
CALGAGGLPNNWGTNTDKLIF
>TRDJ1|TRDV1
CALGNLRGLGFTDKLIF
>TRDJ2|TRDV1
CALGSFLRPFLGATAQLFF
>TRDJ1|TRDV1
CALGELILRVGVSKLIF
>TRDJ1|TRDV1
CALGEGTPGGYDTDKLIF
>TRDJ1|TRDV3
CAFNGGTVDKLIF
>TRDJ1|TRDV3
CALSWPSVNTDKLIF
>TRDJ1|TRDV1
CALGEPLILGLLNTDKLIF
>TRDJ1|TRDV1
CALGELWLHPSWGDNTDKLIF
>TRDJ1|TRDV1
CALGEPLLPFTSFADKLIF
>TRDJ1|TRDV1
CALGEGSNGRSTDKLIF